This paragraph covers one TCR beta chain sequence. Its specificity is not known. This record comes from a study of T cells after posttransplantation cyclophosphamide. Study-wide results and caveats: Blood and skin or GI T cell repertoires showed limited TRB overlap.

Clones were read by immunoSEQ multiplex PCR, and TCRdb kept only the in-frame ones, dropping some. The sample contains 50,000 to 65,000 clones, around 84% of which appear only once. The germline V and J ends were trimmed by 3 bases and 0 bases, with 10 bases remaining between them. CDR1 and CDR2 (germline): KGHSH, LQKENI. The CDR3 length is 15 residues. The chain has TRBV18 and TRBJ2-3, with a possible D match to TRBD1 (5 bases). The sequenced sample was PBMCs. This TCR was sampled from a man between 25 and 39 years old with a blood cancer, CMV-positive, and with a related stem cell donor. CDR3 region: CASSPDIPSTDTQYF. The CDR3 nucleotides are TGTGCCAGCTCACCGGACATCCCTAGCACAGATACGCAGTATTTT.